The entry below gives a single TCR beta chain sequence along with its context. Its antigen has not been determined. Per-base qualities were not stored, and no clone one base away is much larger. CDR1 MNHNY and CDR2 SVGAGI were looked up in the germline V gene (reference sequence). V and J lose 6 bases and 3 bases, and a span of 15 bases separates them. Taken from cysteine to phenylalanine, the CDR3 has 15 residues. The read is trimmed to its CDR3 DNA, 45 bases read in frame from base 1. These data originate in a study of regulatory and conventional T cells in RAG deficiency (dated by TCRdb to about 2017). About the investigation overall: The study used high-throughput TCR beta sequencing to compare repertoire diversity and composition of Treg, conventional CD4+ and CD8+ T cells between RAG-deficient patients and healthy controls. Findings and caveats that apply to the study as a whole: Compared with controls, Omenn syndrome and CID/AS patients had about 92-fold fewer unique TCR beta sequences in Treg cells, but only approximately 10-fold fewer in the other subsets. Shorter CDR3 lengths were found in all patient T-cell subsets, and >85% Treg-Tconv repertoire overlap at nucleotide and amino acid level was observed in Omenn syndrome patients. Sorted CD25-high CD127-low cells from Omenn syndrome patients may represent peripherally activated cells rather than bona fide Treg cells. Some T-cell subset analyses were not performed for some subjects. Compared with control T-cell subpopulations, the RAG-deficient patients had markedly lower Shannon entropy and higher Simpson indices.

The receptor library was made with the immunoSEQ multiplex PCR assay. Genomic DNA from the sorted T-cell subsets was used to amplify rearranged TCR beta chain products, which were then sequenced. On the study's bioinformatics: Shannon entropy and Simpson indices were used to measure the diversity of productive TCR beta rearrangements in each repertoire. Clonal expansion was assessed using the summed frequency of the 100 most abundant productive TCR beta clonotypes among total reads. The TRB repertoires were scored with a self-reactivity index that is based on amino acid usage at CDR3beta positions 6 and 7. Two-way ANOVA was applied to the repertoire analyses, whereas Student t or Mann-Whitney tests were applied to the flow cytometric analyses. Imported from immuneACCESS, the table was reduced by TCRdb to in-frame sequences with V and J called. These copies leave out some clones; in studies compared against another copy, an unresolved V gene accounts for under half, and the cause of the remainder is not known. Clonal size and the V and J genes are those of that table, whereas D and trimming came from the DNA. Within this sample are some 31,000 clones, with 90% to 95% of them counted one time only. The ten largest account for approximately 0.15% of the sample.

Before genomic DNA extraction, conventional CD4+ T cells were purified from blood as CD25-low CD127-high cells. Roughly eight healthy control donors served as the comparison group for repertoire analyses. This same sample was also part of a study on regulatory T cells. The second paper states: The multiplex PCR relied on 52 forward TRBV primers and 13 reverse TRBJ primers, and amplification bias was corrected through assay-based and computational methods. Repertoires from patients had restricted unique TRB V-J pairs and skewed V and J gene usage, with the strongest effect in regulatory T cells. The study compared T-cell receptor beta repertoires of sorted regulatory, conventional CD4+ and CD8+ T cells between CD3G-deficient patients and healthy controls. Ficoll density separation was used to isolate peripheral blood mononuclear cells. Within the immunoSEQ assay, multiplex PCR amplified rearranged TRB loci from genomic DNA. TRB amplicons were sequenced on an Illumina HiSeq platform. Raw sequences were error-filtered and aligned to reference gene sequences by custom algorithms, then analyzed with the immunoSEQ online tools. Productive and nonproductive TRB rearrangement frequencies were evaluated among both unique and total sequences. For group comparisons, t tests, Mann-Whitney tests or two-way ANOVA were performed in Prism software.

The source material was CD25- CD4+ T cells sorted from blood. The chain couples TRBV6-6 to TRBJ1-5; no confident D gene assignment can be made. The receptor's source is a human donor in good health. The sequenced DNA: TGTGCCAGCAGCCGGCCCCCGGGGAACAATCAGCCCCAGCATTTT. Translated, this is CASSRPPGNNQPQHF.